This TCR beta chain was observed in a study of CD8 T cells in Susac syndrome. Reverse transcription of roughly 0.5 to 1 ug RNA was performed with random hexamers. TCRdb passed the immunoSEQ multiplex PCR reads through MiXCR, listing each CDR3 protein once. The top ten hold over 0.08% of the sample, which has 180,000 or so distinct CDR3 sequences, about 95% seen once. Matching for age and sex applied to the controls, who were healthy donors. The CDR3 is 14 amino acids. V trimming: 6 bases; J trimming: 7 bases; junction bases outside the gene matches: 7. Looked up from germline, CDR1 is MNHEY and CDR2 is SMNVEV (reference sequence).

The chain employs TRBV27 and TRBJ1-4; 8 bases fit TRBD1. Sequenced: CD4+ T cells from PBMCs. The TCR originated in a human donor in good health. This chain's CDR3 is CASRKGDRREKLFF. In DNA form, the CDR3 reads TGTGCCAGCAGGAAGGGGGACAGGCGTGAAAAACTGTTTTTT.